Sequencing of this T cell receptor (beta chain) was carried out in a study of cytomegalovirus exposure and HLA in healthy donors. Vbeta (60) and Jbeta (13) primers were used in the PCR. Clones were sequenced by immunoSEQ multiplex PCR, and TCRdb holds only the in-frame ones, with some missing. The table records around 150,000 clones, about three fifths of them present only once. The CDR3 has 14 residues. The V gene's germline CDR1 is SGHDT and CDR2 YYEEEE. V gene TRBV5-6 combines with J gene TRBJ2-5, with 8 bases fitting TRBD1. The DNA end favors TRBJ2-7, so the J call may be wrong. The clonotype comes from a woman under 40 in good health and CMV-seropositive. Sequenced material: PBMCs. The CDR3 loop reads CASSPDRVSYEQYF. The DNA for the CDR3 is TGTGCCAGCAGCCCGGACAGGGTCTCCTACGAGCAGTACTTC.